This TCR beta chain was identified in a study of blood T cell repertoires in COVID-19. Study-level background: From the United States, Italy and Spain came samples of acute and convalescent COVID-19.

Germline loops: CDR1 MNHEY, CDR2 SVGAGI. CDR3 length: 14 amino acids. Germline trimming cut 6 bases from V and 6 bases from J; bases unmatched to any gene: 6. Authors' processing steps: Counts of nucleated cells, estimated from reference gene primer amplification, were obtained. Profiled with immunoSEQ multiplex PCR; TCRdb holds only in-frame clones, not every one. From that table come the V and J calls and clone size; the DNA was used to work out D and trimming. The repertoire consists of roughly 180,000 clones, with roughly 81% occurring once and the leading ten covering roughly 5.4%. The Seattle patients joined while their infection was active and were tracked longitudinally afterward.

The clonotype comes from a woman in her 50s with COVID-19, enrolled during active disease. The sample was peripheral blood. The rearrangement links TRBV6-5 to TRBJ2-4, with 9 bases identical to TRBD1. This CDR3 is CASRQGQGRNIQYF. For the CDR3, the DNA is TGTGCCAGCAGGCAGGGACAGGGCAGAAACATTCAGTACTTC.